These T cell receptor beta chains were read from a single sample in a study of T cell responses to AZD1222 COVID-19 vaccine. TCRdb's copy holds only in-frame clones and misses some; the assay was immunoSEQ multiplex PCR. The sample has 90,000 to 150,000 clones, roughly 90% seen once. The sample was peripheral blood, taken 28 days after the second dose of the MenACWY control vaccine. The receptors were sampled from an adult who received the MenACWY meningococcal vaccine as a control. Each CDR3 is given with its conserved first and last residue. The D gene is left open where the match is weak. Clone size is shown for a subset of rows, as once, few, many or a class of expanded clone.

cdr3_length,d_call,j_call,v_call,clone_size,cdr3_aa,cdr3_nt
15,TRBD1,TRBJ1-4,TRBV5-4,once,CASSLGEGGFGKLFF,TGTGCCAGCAGCTTGGGTGAAGGGGGCTTCGGAAAACTGTTTTTT
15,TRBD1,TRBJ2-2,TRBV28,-,CASSSGQGFVGELFF,TGTGCCAGCAGTTCGGGACAGGGATTTGTCGGGGAGCTGTTTTTT
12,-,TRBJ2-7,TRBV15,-,CATSRDGYEQYF,TGTGCCACCAGCAGAGATGGATACGAGCAGTACTTC
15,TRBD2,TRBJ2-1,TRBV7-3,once,CASSPSGSPYNEQFF,TGTGCCAGCAGTCCGAGCGGGAGTCCCTACAATGAGCAGTTCTTC
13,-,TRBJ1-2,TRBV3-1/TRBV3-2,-,CASSQGLTRGYTF,TGTGCCAGCAGCCAGGGACTGACTCGGGGCTACACCTTC
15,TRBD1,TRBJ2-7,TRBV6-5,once,CASSIFGTDSYEQYF,TGTGCCAGCAGCATCTTTGGGACAGACTCCTACGAGCAGTACTTC
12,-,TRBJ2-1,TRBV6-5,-,CASSLIVLVQFF,TGTGCCAGCAGCCTCATAGTACTTGTGCAGTTCTTC
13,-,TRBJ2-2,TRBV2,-,CASSESYTGELFF,TGTGCCAGCAGTGAGTCGTACACCGGGGAGCTGTTTTTT
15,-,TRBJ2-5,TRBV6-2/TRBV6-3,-,CASSYSPEGKETQYF,TGTGCCAGCAGTTACTCGCCCGAGGGTAAAGAGACCCAGTACTTC
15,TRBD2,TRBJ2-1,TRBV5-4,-,CASSRGSGGYNEQFF,TGTGCCAGCAGCCGGGGGTCGGGGGGCTACAATGAGCAGTTCTTC
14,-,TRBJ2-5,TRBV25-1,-,CASSDAGDLGTQYF,TGTGCCAGCAGTGATGCCGGGGATTTAGGGACCCAGTACTTC
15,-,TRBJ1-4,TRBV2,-,CASSDTSFPNEKLFF,TGTGCCAGCAGTGACACGAGTTTCCCTAATGAAAAACTGTTTTTT
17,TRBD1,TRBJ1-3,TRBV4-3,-,CASSQETGRSSGNTIYF,TGCGCCAGCAGCCAAGAGACAGGGAGAAGCTCTGGAAACACCATATATTTT
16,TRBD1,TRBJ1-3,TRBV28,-,CASSLGQLNSGNTIYF,TGTGCCAGCAGTCTGGGACAGTTAAACTCTGGAAACACCATATATTTT
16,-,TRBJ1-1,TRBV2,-,CASSEALPTRNTEAFF,TGTGCCAGCAGTGAAGCCCTACCAACACGGAACACTGAAGCTTTCTTT
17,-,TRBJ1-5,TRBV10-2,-,CASSESLDWVSNQPQHF,TGCGCCAGCAGTGAGTCGCTAGACTGGGTTAGCAATCAGCCCCAGCATTTT
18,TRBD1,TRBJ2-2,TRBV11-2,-,CASSSIRWIGQGDGELFF,TGTGCCAGCAGCTCGATCCGGTGGATCGGACAGGGGGACGGGGAGCTGTTTTTT
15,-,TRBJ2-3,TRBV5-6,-,CASSLDQGITDTQYF,TGTGCCAGCAGCTTGGATCAGGGTATCACAGATACGCAGTATTTT
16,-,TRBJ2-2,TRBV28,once,CASSLGGARHGGELFF,TGTGCCAGCAGTTTAGGAGGAGCTAGGCACGGCGGGGAGCTGTTTTTT
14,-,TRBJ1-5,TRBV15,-,CATSRGGTNQPQHF,TGTGCCACCAGCAGAGGAGGTACTAATCAGCCCCAGCATTTT
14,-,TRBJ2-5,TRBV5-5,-,CASSTGLIKETQYF,TGTGCCAGCAGCACGGGACTGATTAAAGAGACCCAGTACTTC
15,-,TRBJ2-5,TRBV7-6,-,CASSSGPFGVETQYF,TGTGCCAGCAGCTCCGGGCCATTTGGGGTGGAGACCCAGTACTTC
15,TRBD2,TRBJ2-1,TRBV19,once,CASSIGGLADNEQFF,TGTGCCAGTAGTATAGGTGGGCTAGCGGACAATGAGCAGTTCTTC
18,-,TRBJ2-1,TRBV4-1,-,CASSQDRVPISSYNEQFF,TGCGCCAGCAGCCAAGATCGGGTTCCGATAAGCTCCTACAATGAGCAGTTCTTC
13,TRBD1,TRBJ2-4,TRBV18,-,CASSPQGTDIQYF,TGTGCCAGCTCACCCCAAGGGACAGACATTCAGTACTTC
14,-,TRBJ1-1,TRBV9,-,CASSVSGGRTEAFF,TGTGCCAGCAGCGTGTCCGGGGGCAGAACTGAAGCTTTCTTT
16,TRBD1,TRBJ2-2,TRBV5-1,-,CASSPRQGGDTGELFF,TGCGCCAGCAGCCCAAGACAGGGGGGAGACACCGGGGAGCTGTTTTTT
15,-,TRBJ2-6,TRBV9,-,CASSVGLSGANVLTF,TGTGCCAGCAGCGTAGGTCTATCGGGGGCCAACGTCCTGACTTTC
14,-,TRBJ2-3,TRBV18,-,CASSPQGMADTQYF,TGTGCCAGCTCACCTCAGGGTATGGCAGATACGCAGTATTTT
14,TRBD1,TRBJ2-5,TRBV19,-,CASSTWTGSETQYF,TGTGCCAGTAGTACTTGGACAGGGTCAGAGACCCAGTACTTC
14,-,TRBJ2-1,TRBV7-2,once,CASSLEATYNEQFF,TGTGCCAGCAGCTTGGAGGCAACCTACAATGAGCAGTTCTTC
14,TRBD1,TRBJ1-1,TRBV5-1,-,CASSLGTGATEAFF,TGCGCCAGCAGCTTGGGGACAGGGGCCACTGAAGCTTTCTTT
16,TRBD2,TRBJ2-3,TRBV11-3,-,CASSPGRTSATDTQYF,TGTGCCAGCAGCCCAGGCCGGACTAGCGCTACAGATACGCAGTATTTT
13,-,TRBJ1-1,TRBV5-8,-,CASSFSPTLGAFF,TGTGCCAGCAGCTTTTCCCCCACCTTGGGAGCTTTCTTT